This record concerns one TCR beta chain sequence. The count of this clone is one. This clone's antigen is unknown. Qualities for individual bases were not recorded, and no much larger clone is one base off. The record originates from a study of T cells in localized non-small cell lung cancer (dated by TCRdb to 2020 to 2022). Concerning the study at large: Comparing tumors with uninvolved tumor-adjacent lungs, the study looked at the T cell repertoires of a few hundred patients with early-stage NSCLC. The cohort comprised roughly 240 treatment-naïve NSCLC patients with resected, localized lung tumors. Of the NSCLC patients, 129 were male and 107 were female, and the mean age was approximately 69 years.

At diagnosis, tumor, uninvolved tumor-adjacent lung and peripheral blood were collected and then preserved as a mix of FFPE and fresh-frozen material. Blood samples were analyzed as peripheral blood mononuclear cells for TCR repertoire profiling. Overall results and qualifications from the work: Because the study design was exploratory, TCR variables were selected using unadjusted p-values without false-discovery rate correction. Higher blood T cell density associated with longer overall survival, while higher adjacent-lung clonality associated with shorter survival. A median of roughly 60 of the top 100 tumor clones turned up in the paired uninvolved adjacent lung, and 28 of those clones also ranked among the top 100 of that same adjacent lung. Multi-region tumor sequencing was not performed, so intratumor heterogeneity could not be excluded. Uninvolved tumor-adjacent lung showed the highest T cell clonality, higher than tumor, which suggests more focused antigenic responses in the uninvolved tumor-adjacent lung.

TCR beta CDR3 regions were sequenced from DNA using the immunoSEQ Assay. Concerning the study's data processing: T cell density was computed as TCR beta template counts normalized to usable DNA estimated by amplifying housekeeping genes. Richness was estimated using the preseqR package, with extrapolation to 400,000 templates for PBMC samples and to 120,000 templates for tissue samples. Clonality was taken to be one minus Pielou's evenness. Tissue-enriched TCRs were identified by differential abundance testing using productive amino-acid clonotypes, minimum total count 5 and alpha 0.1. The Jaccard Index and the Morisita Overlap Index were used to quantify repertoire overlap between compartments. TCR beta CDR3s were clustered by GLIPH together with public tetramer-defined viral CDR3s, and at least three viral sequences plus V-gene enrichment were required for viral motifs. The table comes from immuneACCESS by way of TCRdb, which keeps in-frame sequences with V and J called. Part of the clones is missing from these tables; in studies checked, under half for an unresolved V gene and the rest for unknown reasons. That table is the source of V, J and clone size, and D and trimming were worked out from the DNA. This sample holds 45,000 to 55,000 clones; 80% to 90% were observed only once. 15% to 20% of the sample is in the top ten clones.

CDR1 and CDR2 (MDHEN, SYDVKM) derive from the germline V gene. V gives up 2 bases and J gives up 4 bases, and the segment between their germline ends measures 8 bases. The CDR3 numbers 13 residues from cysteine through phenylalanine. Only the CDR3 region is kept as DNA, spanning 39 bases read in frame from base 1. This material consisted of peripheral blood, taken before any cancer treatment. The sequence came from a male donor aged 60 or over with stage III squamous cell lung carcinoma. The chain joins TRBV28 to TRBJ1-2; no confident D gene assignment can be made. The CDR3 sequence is CASSLPGSYGYTF. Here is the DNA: TGTGCCAGCAGTTTACCGGGATCCTATGGCTACACCTTC.